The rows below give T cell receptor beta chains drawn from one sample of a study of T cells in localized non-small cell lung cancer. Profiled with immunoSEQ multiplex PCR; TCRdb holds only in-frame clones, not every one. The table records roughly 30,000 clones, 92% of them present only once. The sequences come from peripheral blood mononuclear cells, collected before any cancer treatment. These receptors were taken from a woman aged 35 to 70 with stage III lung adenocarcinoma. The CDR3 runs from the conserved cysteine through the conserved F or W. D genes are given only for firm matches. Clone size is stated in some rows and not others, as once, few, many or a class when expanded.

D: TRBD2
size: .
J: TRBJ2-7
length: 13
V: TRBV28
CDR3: CASSTPGGYEQYF
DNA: TGTGCCAGCAGTACCCCGGGGGGGTACGAGCAGTACTTC

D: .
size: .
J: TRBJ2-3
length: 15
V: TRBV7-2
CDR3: CASSLSPGRPDTQYF
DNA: TGTGCCAGCAGCTTATCCCCAGGGCGACCAGATACGCAGTATTTT

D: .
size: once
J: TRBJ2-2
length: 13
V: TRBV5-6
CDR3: CASSFVDTGELFF
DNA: TGTGCCAGCAGCTTTGTCGACACCGGGGAGCTGTTTTTT

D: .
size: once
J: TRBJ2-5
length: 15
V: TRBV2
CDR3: CASSDSRGGMETQYF
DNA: TGTGCCAGCAGTGACTCCAGGGGTGGTATGGAGACCCAGTACTTC

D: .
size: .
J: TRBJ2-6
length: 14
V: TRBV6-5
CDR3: CASSSISGANVLTF
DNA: TGTGCCAGCAGTTCCATCTCTGGGGCCAACGTCCTGACTTTC

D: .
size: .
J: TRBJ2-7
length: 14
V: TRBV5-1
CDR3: CASSLRGPSYEQYF
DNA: TGCGCCAGCAGCCTCAGGGGCCCCTCCTACGAGCAGTACTTC

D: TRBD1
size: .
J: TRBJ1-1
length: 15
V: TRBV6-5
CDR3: CASSSSGTVNTEAFF
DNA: TGTGCCAGCAGTTCTTCCGGGACAGTGAACACTGAAGCTTTCTTT

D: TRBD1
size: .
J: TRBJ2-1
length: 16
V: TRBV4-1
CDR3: CASSQDEDRPHNEQFF
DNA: TGCGCCAGCAGCCAAGATGAGGACAGGCCCCACAATGAGCAGTTCTTC

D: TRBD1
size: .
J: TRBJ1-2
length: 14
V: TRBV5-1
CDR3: CASSRRTGDYGYTF
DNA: TGCGCCAGCAGCCGGCGGACAGGGGACTATGGCTACACCTTC

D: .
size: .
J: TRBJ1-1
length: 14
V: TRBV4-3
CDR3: CASSQGSANTEAFF
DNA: TGCGCCAGCAGTCAAGGTAGTGCGAACACTGAAGCTTTCTTT

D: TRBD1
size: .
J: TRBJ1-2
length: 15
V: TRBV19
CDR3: CASSIAGTGGYGYTF
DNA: TGTGCCAGTAGTATAGCCGGGACAGGAGGCTATGGCTACACCTTC

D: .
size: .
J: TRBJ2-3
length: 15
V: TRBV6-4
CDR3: CASSEGAGATDTQYF
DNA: TGTGCCAGCAGTGAAGGGGCCGGGGCCACAGATACGCAGTATTTT

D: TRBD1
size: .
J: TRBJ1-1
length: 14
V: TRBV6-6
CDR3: CASSYERGQMEAFF
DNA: TGTGCCAGCAGTTACGAGAGGGGACAGATGGAAGCTTTCTTT

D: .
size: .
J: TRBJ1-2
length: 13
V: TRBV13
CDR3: CASSLHANYGYTF
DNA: TGTGCCAGCAGCTTACATGCTAACTATGGCTACACCTTC

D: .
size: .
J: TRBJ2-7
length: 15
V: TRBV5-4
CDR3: CASSLGGRGPYEQYF
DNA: TGTGCCAGCAGCTTGGGGGGTCGGGGCCCCTACGAGCAGTACTTC

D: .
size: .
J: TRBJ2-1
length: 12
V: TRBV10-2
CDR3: CASMSQYNEQFF
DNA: TGCGCCAGCATGTCGCAGTACAATGAGCAGTTCTTC

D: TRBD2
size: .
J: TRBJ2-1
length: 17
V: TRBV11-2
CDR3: CASSIRTSGSRMNEQFF
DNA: TGTGCCAGCAGCATACGGACTAGCGGGAGTAGGATGAATGAGCAGTTCTTC

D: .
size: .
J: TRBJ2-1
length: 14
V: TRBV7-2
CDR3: CASTDMSSYNEQFF
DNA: TGTGCCAGCACTGACATGAGCTCCTACAATGAGCAGTTCTTC

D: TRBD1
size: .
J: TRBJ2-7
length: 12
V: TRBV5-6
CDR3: CASSGGQYEQYF
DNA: TGTGCCAGCAGCGGGGGACAGTACGAGCAGTACTTC

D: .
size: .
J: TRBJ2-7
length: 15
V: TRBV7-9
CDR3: CASSPTIQSSYEQYF
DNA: TGTGCCAGCAGCCCAACTATACAGAGCTCCTACGAGCAGTACTTC

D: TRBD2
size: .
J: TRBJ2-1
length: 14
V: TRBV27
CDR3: CASAGTTAYNEQFF
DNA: TGTGCCAGTGCCGGGACTACTGCCTACAATGAGCAGTTCTTC

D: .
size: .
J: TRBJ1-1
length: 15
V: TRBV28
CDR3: CASSPGGREYTEAFF
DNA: TGTGCCAGCAGCCCTGGCGGCAGGGAATACACTGAAGCTTTCTTT

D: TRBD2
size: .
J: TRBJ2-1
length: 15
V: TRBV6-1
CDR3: CASTTAGVTGNEQFF
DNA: TGTGCCAGCACCACAGCGGGAGTCACAGGCAATGAGCAGTTCTTC

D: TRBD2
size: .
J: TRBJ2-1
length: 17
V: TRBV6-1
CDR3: CASSEALIAGRSGEQFF
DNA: TGTGCCAGCAGTGAAGCGCTCATAGCGGGCCGCTCGGGTGAGCAGTTCTTC

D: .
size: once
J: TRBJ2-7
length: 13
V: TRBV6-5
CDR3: CASSRRPRYGQYF
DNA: TGTGCCAGCAGCCGTCGCCCGCGGTACGGGCAGTACTTC

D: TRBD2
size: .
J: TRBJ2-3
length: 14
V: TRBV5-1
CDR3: CASSSGLATDTQYF
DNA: TGCGCCAGCAGCTCCGGACTAGCCACAGATACGCAGTATTTT

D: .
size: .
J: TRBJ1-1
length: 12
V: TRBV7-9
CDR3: CASSPSGTEAFF
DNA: TGTGCCAGCAGTCCCTCGGGCACTGAAGCTTTCTTT

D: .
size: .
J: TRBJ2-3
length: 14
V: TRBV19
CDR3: CASSLGGVTDTQYF
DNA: TGTGCCAGTAGTTTGGGCGGGGTCACAGATACGCAGTATTTT